This TCR beta chain was found in a study of OX40 agonist ivuxolimab in advanced cancers. Study conclusions and caveats: Doses of 0.1 to 3.0 mg/kg were accompanied by clonal expansion of CD4+ and CD8+ blood T cells by week 6. Low normalized T-cell clonal expansion was additionally recorded for some nonresponders. It was not determined which antigens were specifically recognized by the peripheral T cells that had undergone clonal expansion.

CDR3 length: 16 residues. The ends lost 5 bases at V and 2 bases at J; junction bases unmatched: 12. The germline CDR1 and CDR2 sequences are PRHDT and FYEKMQ (reference sequence). The assay was immunoSEQ multiplex PCR, and TCRdb's table has in-frame clones only and misses some. There are 60,000 to 100,000 clones in the sample; 94% occur only once, and about a fifth lies in the top ten. Points on this clone: Its target is not known.

The clonotype was recovered from an adult with an advanced solid tumor such as melanoma, head and neck, liver or kidney cancer. This sequence joins TRBV13 and TRBJ2-7; 7 bases fit TRBD2. The specimen comprised CD4+ or CD8+ T cells sorted from blood, sampled in a trial of the OX40 agonist ivuxolimab. CDR3 residues: CASSPSGEGQTYEQYF. CDR3 in DNA: TGTGCCAGCAGCCCGTCGGGGGAGGGTCAGACCTACGAGCAGTACTTC.